This TCR beta chain derives from a study of blood T cell repertoires in COVID-19. Measured with immunoSEQ multiplex PCR; TCRdb has only the in-frame clones, and not every one. Of approximately 120,000 clones detected, roughly 83% appear once; the ten largest clones hold about 5.4%. This CDR3 comprises 13 residues. Trimming stripped 5 bases from V and 0 bases from J, with 8 bases between. This clonotype originated in a human donor in a cohort sampled during active COVID-19. Sequencing was done on a sample of peripheral blood. This chain joins TRBV12-3 or TRBV12-4 and TRBJ2-7; D gene uncertain. The CDR3 here is CASSRTDSYEQYF. In DNA form, the CDR3 reads TGTGCCAGCAGTCGCACTGACTCCTACGAGCAGTACTTC.